This T cell receptor (beta chain) was documented in a study of graft-versus-host responses after intestinal transplantation. On this clone itself: Its target is not known.

Assay: immunoSEQ multiplex PCR; the TCRdb copy retains only in-frame clones and omits some. The repertoire consists of approximately 19,000 clones, with roughly 87% occurring once and the leading ten covering approximately 2%. Findings and caveats of the study: Clonal ratios of graft-versus-host to host-versus-graft in allografts were high for patients exhibiting graft-donor T cell macrochimerism.

The V and J ends lost 6 bases and 5 bases, in that order; junction bases with no gene match: 8. Germline loops: CDR1 LNHDA, CDR2 SQIVND (reference sequence). The CDR3 covers 15 residues. The sequenced sample was PBMCs, obtained 14 days after transplant. This receptor was obtained from a human patient who received an intestinal transplant, so some T cells may come from the graft donor. This sequence joins TRBV19 and TRBJ2-2; TRBD2 aligns across 8 bases. CDR3 loop: CASSGVAGGTGELFF. DNA of the CDR3: TGTGCCAGTAGCGGTGTTGCGGGAGGTACCGGGGAGCTGTTTTTT.